This paragraph covers one T cell receptor (beta chain) sequence. Which antigen it targets is not known. No much larger clonotype is one base removed from it; base qualities were not supplied. Collaborating institutions collected whole blood in K2EDTA tubes following their own protocols. For TCRbeta analysis, collaborators shipped samples in one of three forms: frozen whole blood, isolated PBMCs, or DNA extracted from either of those sample types. TCRbeta CDR3 regions were amplified from genomic DNA by means of the immunoSEQ Assay, a bias-controlled multiplex PCR. Concerning the study's data processing: The number of nucleated cells in each sample was estimated by amplification of reference gene primers within the assay. Sequence reads were collapsed and filtered to measure the absolute abundance of every unique TCRbeta CDR3 rearrangement. Productive Simpson clonality was computed per sample as the square root of Simpson's diversity index over productive rearrangements. The clones in this table, taken by TCRdb from immuneACCESS, are in-frame only. Not every clone is retained; where verified, under half of the shortfall comes from an unresolved V gene, and the cause of the rest is unknown. V and J calls and clone size follow that table, whereas D and trimming were derived from the DNA. For this sample there are roughly 64,000 clones; 80% to 90% appear just once. The ten most abundant clones make up less than 6.5% of the sample.

This sample is part of a study of blood T cell repertoires in COVID-19 (TCRdb year 2020). Notes on the research overall: Samples from collaborators originated in the United States, Italy and Spain and spanned both the acute and convalescent phases of COVID-19. A freely available public database, intended as a resource for researchers studying the immune response to SARS-CoV-2, is where the repertoires were released. A de-identified subject ID, COVID-19 status, age in years and sex were almost always included in the sample metadata. Subjects who had been exposed to COVID-19, were actively infected with it, or had recovered from it provided the deeply sampled blood TCRbeta repertoires that made up the dataset. The material from the prospective study consisted of cDNA or gDNA derived from T cells, B-cell-depleted T cells, or PBMCs. The samples were drawn from two sources: the first 160 participants of the ongoing ImmuneRACE study, and over 950 subjects contributed by 6 global collaborators. HLA class I and class II types, where available, came from metadata supplied by the sample provider rather than from assay-based typing.

CDR1 and CDR2 are read off the germline V gene as SGHVS and FNYEAQ. The V and J ends are trimmed by 1 base and 0 bases, leaving 10 bases between them. The CDR3 has 16 amino acids, counting the end cysteine and phenylalanine. CDR3 DNA only is kept here, 48 bases in frame from base 1. Points the paper makes about the study in general: Clinical and demographic metadata were provided uncurated, with the amount varying by source and participant.

The clonotype originates from a woman in her fifties or sixties with acute or convalescent COVID-19. The rearrangement combines TRBV7-6 with TRBJ1-3, with a weak D call of TRBD1 (6 bases match). Sequencing was carried out using peripheral blood. CDR3 region: CASSLGQAGSGNTIYF. The nucleotides are TGTGCCAGCAGCTTAGGACAGGCAGGCTCTGGAAACACCATATATTTT.